Following are 26 T cell receptor beta chains from one sample sequenced in a study of human T cells and chemical hapten exposure. Time point noted: patch test 1, 2 weeks after DPC sensitization. Regarding treatment: therapeutic diphenylcyclopropenone sensitization with weekly scalp DPC. Using its own MiXCR run on the RACE reads, TCRdb lists one record per CDR3 protein. Seen here are tens of thousands of distinct CDR3 sequences, 12% observed once, and the top ten hold roughly 3.4%. Specimen: whole blood, collected in connection with sensitization to the hapten diphenylcyclopropenone (DPC). The receptor source for this set is a woman between 55 and 75 years old with alopecia areata. Some clones in this sample may be carry-over from other donors' samples.

CDR3 in amino acids: CASSPTGGGALDTQYF. DNA for the CDR3: TGCGCCAGCAGTCCCACGGGCGGGGGGGCCTTAGATACGCAGTATTTT. V and J are TRBV4-1 and TRBJ2-3; 9 bases match TRBD2. J gave up 5 bases and V 6 bases, and 12 bases lay outside the gene matches. Germline CDR1 MGHRA, CDR2 YSYEKL. The CDR3 is 16 residues long.

The V and J genes are TRBV12-3 or TRBV12-4 and TRBJ2-7; maybe TRBD1 (5 bases). This CDR3 spans 14 amino acids. V gave up 7 bases and J gave up 2 bases, with 15 bases separating them. CDR3 nucleotide sequence: TGTGCCAGCACCCGGCAGGGCACCACCTACGAGCAGTACTTC. Protein sequence: CASTRQGTTYEQYF.

A few counts support this clonotype. The CDR3 region is CASKGGYEQYF. CDR3 in DNA: TGCGCCAGCAAGGGGGGCTACGAGCAGTACTTC. The chain couples TRBV10-2 to TRBJ2-7, with D perhaps given as TRBD1 or TRBD2 (6 bases each). This CDR3 contains 11 residues. CDR1 and CDR2 from the germline V gene are WSHSY and SAAADI. V lost 7 bases and J 3 bases, leaving 7 bases between the germline ends.

This clonotype was observed a few times. This chain links TRBV11-2 with TRBJ2-3; TRBD2 agrees at 7 bases. Germline CDR1 and CDR2: SGHAT and FQNNGV. CDR3 length: 13 residues. V lost 11 bases, J lost 3 bases, and 8 bases stayed unmatched. Here the CDR3 reads CACKLGGTDTQYF. The CDR3 nucleotides are TGTGCCTGTAAACTGGGGGGGACAGATACGCAGTATTTT. Complete variable domain (other parts from reference TRBV11-2 and TRBJ2-3): EAGVAQSPRYKIIEKRQSVAFWCNPISGHATLYWYQQILGQGPKLLIQFQNNGVVDDSQLPKDRFSAERLKGVDSTLKIQPAKLEDSAVYLCACKLGGTDTQYFGPGTRLTVL.

V usage is TRBV10-3 and J usage is TRBJ2-3; D is unresolved. The CDR3 extends over 13 amino acids. Trimming shortened V by 3 bases and J by 2 bases, and 6 bases separated the two germline ends. The germline V gene encodes CDR1 ENHRY and CDR2 SYGVKD. The chain's CDR3 is CAISEGSTDTQYF. In DNA, the CDR3 is TGTGCCATCAGTGAAGGCTCCACAGATACGCAGTATTTT.

The table lists this clonotype with a few counts. This CDR3 reads CATSRGYSNTGELFF. The CDR3 DNA reads TGTGCCACCTCGAGGGGATATTCGAACACCGGGGAGCTGTTTTTT. This rearrangement joins TRBV5-4 to TRBJ2-2; the D call may be TRBD1 or TRBD2 (5 bases each). The CDR3 spans 15 residues. Deletions cut 9 bases from V and 0 bases from J, with 15 bases between. CDR1 SGHNT and CDR2 YYREEE come from the germline V gene (reference sequence). Full variable domain (remainder filled in from reference TRBV5-4 and TRBJ2-2): ETGVTQSPTHLIKTRGQQVTLRCSSQSGHNTVSWYQQALGQGPQFIFQYYREEENGRGNFPPRFSGLQFPNYSSELNVNALELDDSALYLCATSRGYSNTGELFFGEGSRLTVL.

This clonotype was counted between two and nine times. The chain joins TRBV7-9 to TRBJ2-5; D may be TRBD1 (6 bases). Trimming removed 1 base from V and 1 base from J, with 10 bases in between. CDR1 and CDR2 from the germline V gene are SEHNR and FQNEAQ (reference sequence). This CDR3 comprises 15 residues. The chain's CDR3 is CASSLDRGGQETQYF. CDR3 bases: TGTGCCAGCAGCTTAGATCGAGGGGGCCAAGAGACCCAGTACTTC.

The rearrangement links TRBV6-5 to TRBJ2-7; D ambiguous. The CDR3 sequence is 12 residues long. V dropped 2 bases and J dropped 4 bases, with 6 bases sitting between them. Germline lookup yields CDR1 MNHEY and CDR2 SVGAGI. CDR3 bases: TGTGCCAGCAGTTACCCCGGGTACGAGCAGTACTTC. This codes for CASSYPGYEQYF.

The chain employs TRBV25-1 and TRBJ1-2, with D unresolved. CDR1 and CDR2 from the germline V gene are MGHDK and SYGVNS. Between the trimmed V and J ends, which lost 3 bases and 6 bases, there was a span of 14 bases. The CDR3 totals 14 residues. CDR3 sequence reads: CASSDSGVRNGYTF. The CDR3 DNA is TGTGCCAGCAGTGATTCCGGGGTTCGGAATGGCTACACCTTC.

The table lists this clonotype with many counts. The chain uses TRBV12-3 or TRBV12-4 and TRBJ2-7; the D is unclear. Between the trimmed V and J ends, which lost 5 bases and 6 bases, there was a span of 23 bases. This CDR3 is 16 amino acids long. The CDR3 sequence is CASSHPGRASEREQYF. CDR3 sequence (DNA): TGTGCCAGCAGTCACCCGGGCCGGGCCTCCGAGCGCGAGCAGTACTTC.

This clonotype was found a few times. This CDR3 is CSARPGGYSPLHF. CDR3 coding DNA: TGCAGTGCTAGACCCGGGGGGTATTCACCCCTCCACTTT. The chain links TRBV20-1 to TRBJ1-6; maybe TRBD1 (5 bases). Germline values: CDR1 DFQATT, CDR2 SNEGSKA (reference sequence). V was cut by 2 bases and J by 8 bases, with 10 bases left in between. The CDR3 sequence is 13 residues long.

In this sample, this clonotype turned up many times. The rearrangement joins TRBV12-3 or TRBV12-4 to TRBJ1-5; D is undetermined. V dropped 6 bases and J dropped 2 bases, with 8 bases sitting between them. The CDR3 contains 13 residues. The CDR3 sequence: CASRGSGNQPQHF. DNA of the CDR3: TGTGCCAGCAGGGGCTCTGGCAATCAGCCCCAGCATTTT.

This clonotype was counted between two and nine times. V is TRBV20-1 and J is TRBJ1-1; D is ambiguous. This CDR3 spans 12 amino acids. Germline V gene lookup returns CDR1 DFQATT and CDR2 SNEGSKA (reference sequence). Trimming shortened V by 6 bases and J by 9 bases, and 17 bases separated the two germline ends. CDR3 nucleotide sequence: TGCAGTGCCGAGGGCGTCGAGACCAAAGCTTTCTTT. It encodes CSAEGVETKAFF.

This clonotype was seen many times. J is TRBJ1-2 and V is TRBV6-1; 7 nucleotides align to TRBD1. CDR1 MNHNS and CDR2 SASEGT come from the germline V gene. CDR3 length equals 14 residues. Trimming at V came to 6 bases and at J to 5 bases, leaving 9 bases not matched to a gene. The CDR3 nucleotides are TGTGCCAGCAGGACGGGACAGAGCGTATATGGCTACACCTTC. Encoded protein: CASRTGQSVYGYTF.

This clonotype was found many times. The gene calls are TRBV6-6 and TRBJ1-1; D is unresolved. The V end was cut by 5 bases, the J end by 4 bases, with 14 bases between. Germline V gene data show CDR1 as MNHNY and CDR2 as SVGAGI (reference sequence). This CDR3 is built from 14 residues. DNA for the CDR3: TGTGCCAGCAGTCCCACACTGGGGAGCACTGAAGCTTTCTTT. Amino acid sequence: CASSPTLGSTEAFF.

This clonotype was counted many times. The chain is built from TRBV6-5 and TRBJ1-1; D uncertain. V was cut by 5 bases and J by 8 bases, with 12 bases left in between. CDR1 and CDR2 (germline): MNHEY, SVGAGI. CDR3 length: 12 amino acids. The CDR3 DNA reads TGTGCCAGCAGTAGCGCGGGTCTGGAAGCTTTCTTT. Protein sequence: CASSSAGLEAFF.

This clonotype was observed a handful of times. The V and J genes are TRBV6-4 and TRBJ2-3; 10 bases line up with TRBD2. Germline assignment: CDR1 MRHNA and CDR2 SNTAGT. The CDR3 loop spans 13 amino acids. Germline trimming cut 6 bases from V and 5 bases from J; bases unmatched to any gene: 2. CDR3: CASSIAGGDTQYF. CDR3 nucleotides: TGTGCCAGCAGCATAGCGGGGGGAGATACGCAGTATTTT.

The gene calls are TRBV4-2 and TRBJ1-3; weak D call: TRBD1 (5 bases). This CDR3 is 16 amino acids long. The ends were cut back, 0 bases at V and 5 bases at J, with 14 bases in the middle. CDR1 LGHNA and CDR2 YNFKEQ come from the germline V gene. The CDR3 nucleotides read TGTGCCAGCAGCCAAGACAACCGGGGCTTAAGAAACACCATATATTTT. This codes for CASSQDNRGLRNTIYF.

This clonotype was detected a few times. The chain uses TRBV20-1 and TRBJ2-7, with 8 positions matching TRBD2. This CDR3 comprises 11 residues. Germline V lookup: CDR1 DFQATT, CDR2 SNEGSKA (reference sequence). The CDR3: CSARSGGEQYF. The CDR3 DNA reads as TGCAGCGCTCGAAGCGGGGGCGAGCAGTACTTC.

CDR3 residues: CSARGQEKLFF. The CDR3 DNA reads TGCAGCGCACGAGGACAGGAAAAACTGTTTTTT. The V and J genes are TRBV29-1 and TRBJ1-4; the D gene is possibly TRBD1 (6 bases). Germline assignment: CDR1 SQVTM and CDR2 ANQGSEA. V was shortened by 7 bases and J by 8 bases, with 11 bases between the two germline ends. This CDR3 comprises 11 residues.

CDR3 DNA: TGCAGCGTACAGCAGTCACTGGTCGGAAACACCATATATTTT. Encoded protein: CSVQQSLVGNTIYF. V gene TRBV29-1 combines with J gene TRBJ1-3; D remains ambiguous. The CDR3 covers 14 residues. The germline V gene has CDR1 SQVTM and CDR2 ANQGSEA. Trimming left V 6 bases short and J 4 bases short, with 16 bases between.

This clonotype was detected only a few times. The chain uses TRBV5-1 and TRBJ2-5, with TRBD1 matching over 8 bases. Germline CDR1 reads SGHRS; CDR2 reads YFSETQ. The V gene end was trimmed by 4 bases and the J gene end by 5 bases; junction bases not matched to a gene: 10. The CDR3 spans 15 residues. In DNA form, the CDR3 reads TGCGCCAGCAGCACCGGACAGGGCACCTTTGAGACCCAGTACTTC. This codes for CASSTGQGTFETQYF.

This clonotype was recorded at least ten times. This chain links TRBV11-2 with TRBJ1-4; 8 positions match TRBD1. The CDR3 extends over 16 amino acids. The ends lost 1 base at V and 7 bases at J; junction bases unmatched: 8. Germline assignment: CDR1 SGHAT and CDR2 FQNNGV. CDR3 coding DNA: TGTGCCAGCAGCTTAGCCCAGGGGGCGATGAGTGAAAAACTGTTTTTT. It codes for CASSLAQGAMSEKLFF.

This clonotype was observed a few times. This chain uses TRBV11-2 with TRBJ2-1; D not resolved. The V end was cut by 4 bases, the J end by 5 bases, with 9 bases between. Germline lookup yields CDR1 SGHAT and CDR2 FQNNGV. This CDR3 is built from 13 residues. DNA of the CDR3: TGTGCCAGCAGCTCTGGCGTACACAATGAGCAGTTCTTC. This encodes CASSSGVHNEQFF.

This clonotype was counted between two and nine times. The CDR3 sequence is CASRDRGGTGELFF. CDR3 nucleotides: TGCGCCAGCAGAGACAGGGGTGGCACCGGGGAGCTGTTTTTT. V usage is TRBV23-1 and J usage is TRBJ2-2; 8 positions agree with TRBD1. TRBV23-1 is filed as an ORF, its function uncertain. The length of the CDR3 is 14 residues. V lost 6 bases and J lost 4; bases outside the gene matches: 4.

This clonotype was observed at least ten times. The J gene is TRBJ2-1, the V gene TRBV20-1, with a possible D match to TRBD1 (5 bases). The CDR3 extends over 11 amino acids. CDR1 and CDR2 (germline): DFQATT, SNEGSKA (reference sequence). CDR3 bases: TGCAACGTGCCAGGGTACAATGAGCAGTTCTTC. Translating gives CNVPGYNEQFF.